The present T cell receptor (beta chain) was sequenced within a study of control samples from healthy donors and cancer patients. This clone has just a few counts. Only in-frame clones appear in the TCRdb table, and some are missing; sequencing was by immunoSEQ multiplex PCR. The table lists tens of thousands of clones, around 94% of them singletons. This CDR3 contains 15 residues. The V end was cut by 0 bases, the J end by 3 bases, with 11 bases between. CDR1 is SGDLS, CDR2 YYNGEE, per germline. The TCR comes from a man between 60 and 70 years old in good health. The chain has TRBV9 and TRBJ2-3, with D possibly TRBD2 on 5 matching bases. Sequencing was done on a sample of blood. The DNA for the CDR3 is TGTGCCAGCAGCGTAGGTGTTAGCGAAACAGATACGCAGTATTTT. The encoded protein is CASSVGVSETDTQYF.